Presented here are 24 T cell receptor beta chains from one specimen sequenced in a study of blood T cell repertoires in COVID-19. The method was immunoSEQ multiplex PCR; TCRdb's version includes in-frame clones alone and lacks a portion of them. The data show some 220,000 clones, 84% seen once. The source material was peripheral blood. Receptors originate from a man aged 50-59 years with acute or convalescent COVID-19.

This rearrangement joins TRBV19 to TRBJ1-3; TRBD1 is a possible D gene (5 bases). The V and J ends lost 3 bases and 0 bases respectively, with 21 bases between them. The CDR3 runs 19 residues. Germline CDR1 LNHDA, CDR2 SQIVND (reference sequence). This CDR3 is CASSILRREWGGSGNTIYF. DNA for the CDR3: TGTGCCAGTAGTATCCTCCGGAGGGAATGGGGCGGCTCTGGAAACACCATATATTTT.

J is TRBJ2-1 and V is TRBV29-1; D is ambiguous. Per the germline V gene, CDR1 is SQVTM and CDR2 is ANQGSEA. V was trimmed by 6 bases and J by 8 bases, leaving 17 bases between them. The CDR3 has 13 amino acids. The CDR3 nucleotides read TGCAGCGTGGGTCCCCTCTTCCAGGATGAGCAGTTCTTC. Protein product: CSVGPLFQDEQFF.

The chain carries TRBV5-1 and TRBJ2-2, with D tentatively TRBD2 (6 bases). V was pared by 2 bases and J by 7 bases, with 18 bases between. The germline V gene has CDR1 SGHRS and CDR2 YFSETQ. The CDR3 loop spans 16 amino acids. The CDR3 region is CASSLGDLLRGGELFF. CDR3 DNA: TGCGCCAGCAGCTTAGGGGACTTACTTCGGGGCGGGGAGCTGTTTTTT.

This chain links TRBV7-6 with TRBJ1-1; TRBD1 aligns across 9 bases. V trimming: 1 base; J trimming: 4 bases; junction bases outside the gene matches: 7. The CDR3 is 16 amino acids. Germline V gene sequence: CDR1 SGHVS, CDR2 FNYEAQ. The CDR3: CASSLGETGGITEAFF. CDR3 in DNA: TGTGCCAGCAGCTTAGGAGAGACAGGGGGTATCACTGAAGCTTTCTTT. The full variable domain, its missing parts supplied by reference TRBV7-6 and TRBJ1-1, is GAGVSQSPRYKVTKRGQDVALRCDPISGHVSLYWYRQALGQGPEFLTYFNYEAQQDKSGLPNDRFSAERPEGSISTLTIQRTEQRDSAMYRCASSLGETGGITEAFFGQGTRLTVV.

The gene calls are TRBV19 and TRBJ2-7; the match to TRBD1 covers 8 bases. Germline CDR1 reads LNHDA; CDR2 reads SQIVND (reference sequence). The ends lost 1 base at V and 3 bases at J; junction bases unmatched: 5. The CDR3 extends over 15 amino acids. The chain's CDR3 is CASSIADRGYYEQYF. DNA of the CDR3: TGTGCCAGTAGTATAGCCGACAGGGGCTACTACGAGCAGTACTTC.

The chain joins TRBV3-1 (or the pseudogene TRBV3-2) to TRBJ2-7; TRBD1 is a possible D gene (5 bases). Germline values: CDR1 LGHDT, CDR2 YNNKEL (reference sequence). This CDR3 contains 13 residues. The V and J ends lost 4 bases and 2 bases respectively, with 9 bases between them. The CDR3 DNA is TGTGCCAGCAGCCCAGGGATAGCCTACGAGCAGTACTTC. As protein: CASSPGIAYEQYF.

The CDR3 DNA follows: TGTGCCAGCAGTTACGGCACAAATTACAATGAGCAGTTCTTC. Protein: CASSYGTNYNEQFF. The chain links TRBV6-5 to TRBJ2-1; D call uncertain. The V end was cut by 2 bases, the J end by 4 bases, with 9 bases between. The length of the CDR3 is 14 residues. CDR1 and CDR2 from the germline V gene are MNHEY and SVGAGI.

This clone was counted once. The chain employs TRBV7-6 and TRBJ2-4; 8 positions match TRBD2. The germline V gene has CDR1 SGHVS and CDR2 FNYEAQ. The length of the CDR3 is 15 residues. The junction had 4 bases not matched to a gene; V was cut back by 4 bases and J by 2 bases. CDR3 in amino acids: CASSSGGDTKNIQYF. The CDR3 DNA sequence: TGTGCCAGCAGCTCGGGGGGGGATACCAAAAACATTCAGTACTTC.

The rearrangement joins TRBV6-5 to TRBJ1-4; 7 nucleotides agree with TRBD1. The V segment lost 6 bases and the J segment 5 bases; nucleotides outside the gene matches: 6. Per germline, CDR1 MNHEY and CDR2 SVGAGI. The CDR3 spans 14 residues. CDR3 coding DNA: TGTGCCAGCAGGAGGGACAGTGCAAATGAAAAACTGTTTTTT. This translates into CASRRDSANEKLFF.

The rearrangement joins TRBV7-9 to TRBJ2-1; D is uncertain. The CDR3 loop spans 13 amino acids. The V end lost 1 base, the J end lost 6 bases, and 7 bases lay between the germline ends. Germline V gives CDR1 SEHNR, CDR2 FQNEAQ (reference sequence). DNA for the CDR3: TGTGCCAGCAGCTTAGTCTGGGCCAATGAGCAGTTCTTC. Translating gives CASSLVWANEQFF.

The gene calls are TRBV6-4 and TRBJ2-1; D unresolved. Trimming took 4 bases from V and 2 from J, leaving 12 bases between them. This CDR3 contains 15 residues. Germline CDR1 is MRHNA and CDR2 is SNTAGT. DNA for the CDR3: TGTGCCAGCAGTGTCGGTTTTTTTCCCTACAATGAGCAGTTCTTC. This gives the protein CASSVGFFPYNEQFF.

The J gene is TRBJ2-3, the V gene TRBV19; 9 bases are shared with TRBD2. With 6 bases clipped from V and 2 bases from J, the junction kept 15 bases outside the gene matches. This CDR3 contains 18 residues. The germline CDR1 and CDR2 sequences are LNHDA and SQIVND (reference sequence). Here the CDR3 reads CASSRTARAGGNTDTQYF. The CDR3 region has the DNA TGTGCCAGTAGCAGAACTGCGCGAGCGGGGGGTAACACAGATACGCAGTATTTT.

The V call is TRBV7-2, the J call TRBJ1-1; a weak D match, TRBD1 (6 bases). Germline CDR1 and CDR2: SGHTA and FQGNSA. V lost 2 bases to trimming and J lost 4 bases, with 14 bases between them. The CDR3 extends over 15 amino acids. CDR3 in DNA: TGTGCCAGCAGCTTAAGCGGTGTCAGGGGCACTGAAGCTTTCTTT. Translated: CASSLSGVRGTEAFF.

The chain has TRBV9 and TRBJ2-1, with 9 bases that match TRBD2. The V gene's germline CDR1 is SGDLS and CDR2 YYNGEE. This CDR3 has 17 residues. V was clipped by 2 bases and J by 7 bases; unmatched bases: 13. CDR3 bases: TGTGCCAGCAGCGTCGGGGTATTAGCGGGAGCCTGGAATGAGCAGTTCTTC. It encodes CASSVGVLAGAWNEQFF.

The rearrangement joins TRBV5-1 to TRBJ2-2; D not resolved. CDR1 is SGHRS and CDR2 is YFSETQ in the germline V gene. This CDR3 spans 16 amino acids. The V end lost 0 bases, the J end lost 2 bases, and 11 bases lay between the germline ends. The CDR3 region is CASSLAEVPNTGELFF. In nucleotides, the CDR3 is TGCGCCAGCAGCTTGGCCGAGGTCCCTAACACCGGGGAGCTGTTTTTT.

V usage is TRBV4-1 and J usage is TRBJ1-1, with 8 bases fitting TRBD1. The J segment lost 3 bases and the V segment lost 0 bases, leaving 15 bases of the junction unmatched. CDR1 is MGHRA and CDR2 is YSYEKL in the germline V gene. This CDR3 region has 19 residues. The CDR3 nucleotides are TGCGCCAGCAGCCAAGATCGCCAGGGGGCGTGGATGGTGTACACTGAAGCTTTCTTT. As protein: CASSQDRQGAWMVYTEAFF.

V gene TRBV18 combines with J gene TRBJ2-2; D possibly corresponds to TRBD1 (5 bases). V shed 2 bases and J shed 4 bases, with 17 bases lying between them. Germline assignment: CDR1 KGHSH and CDR2 LQKENI. The CDR3 is 17 residues long. The CDR3 region has the DNA TGTGCCAGCTCACCATATGCTGACAGTTTTCTCACCGGGGAGCTGTTTTTT. It translates to CASSPYADSFLTGELFF.

The chain carries TRBV5-1 and TRBJ2-7; no firm D call. The CDR3 contains 11 residues. Germline loops: CDR1 SGHRS, CDR2 YFSETQ. V shed 4 bases and J shed 4 bases, with 6 bases lying between them. As DNA, the CDR3 is TGCGCCAGCAGCCAGGCGTACGAGCAGTACTTC. This translates into CASSQAYEQYF.

The chain combines TRBV5-4 with TRBJ2-7; TRBD2 matches at 9 bases. The CDR3 has 15 residues. Looked up from germline, CDR1 is SGHNT and CDR2 is YYREEE (reference sequence). The V segment lost 3 bases and the J segment 2 bases; nucleotides outside the gene matches: 6. The CDR3, as DNA: TGTGCCAGCAGCTGGACTAGCGAGCCCGCCTACGAGCAGTACTTC. It encodes CASSWTSEPAYEQYF.

V and J are TRBV6-1 and TRBJ1-5, with D uncertain. Germline V gives CDR1 MNHNS, CDR2 SASEGT. V was clipped by 2 bases and J by 4 bases, with 6 bases between them. The CDR3 spans 13 residues. The CDR3 DNA reads TGTGCCAGCAGTGAAACAGCTAATCAGCCCCAGCATTTT. Its protein product is CASSETANQPQHF.

The chain employs TRBV6-6 and TRBJ1-5, with TRBD1 matching over 10 bases. Germline V gene data show CDR1 as MNHNY and CDR2 as SVGAGI (reference sequence). With V trimmed by 8 bases and J by 6 bases, 4 bases remained unmatched. The CDR3 length is 13 residues. The CDR3 DNA reads as TGTGCCAGCGACAGGGGGCAAGGTCAGCCCCAGCATTTT. Protein sequence: CASDRGQGQPQHF.

The rearrangement joins TRBV7-2 to TRBJ1-1, with D perhaps matching TRBD1 (6 bases). Germline values: CDR1 SGHTA, CDR2 FQGNSA. With 2 bases removed from V and 3 bases from J, the gap between germline ends came to 10 bases. The CDR3 contains 14 residues. The CDR3 DNA follows: TGTGCCAGCAGCTTAATTGCAGGGGACACTGAAGCTTTCTTT. Protein sequence: CASSLIAGDTEAFF.

The gene calls are TRBV5-8 and TRBJ1-3; D gene uncertain. Germline loops: CDR1 SGHTS, CDR2 YDEGEE. This CDR3 comprises 16 residues. V was cut by 2 bases and J by 4 bases, with 16 bases left in between. This chain's CDR3 is CASSLRVSVRGNTIYF. The CDR3 DNA reads as TGTGCCAGCAGCTTACGGGTCTCCGTTAGGGGAAACACCATATATTTT. Using reference TRBV5-8 and TRBJ1-3 for the parts outside the CDR3, the full variable domain is EAGVTQSPTHLIKTRGQQATLRCSPISGHTSVYWYQQALGLGLQFLLWYDEGEERNRGNFPPRFSGRQFPNYSSELNVNALELEDSALYLCASSLRVSVRGNTIYFGEGSWLTVV.

The CDR3: CASDGGQLAKNIQYF. DNA of the CDR3: TGTGCCAGCGACGGGGGGCAACTAGCCAAAAACATTCAGTACTTC. The V gene is TRBV5-6, the J gene TRBJ2-4; D is possibly TRBD2 (7 bases). The V end was cut by 7 bases, the J end by 0 bases, with 14 bases between. The V gene's germline CDR1 is SGHDT and CDR2 YYEEEE. The CDR3 consists of 15 residues.